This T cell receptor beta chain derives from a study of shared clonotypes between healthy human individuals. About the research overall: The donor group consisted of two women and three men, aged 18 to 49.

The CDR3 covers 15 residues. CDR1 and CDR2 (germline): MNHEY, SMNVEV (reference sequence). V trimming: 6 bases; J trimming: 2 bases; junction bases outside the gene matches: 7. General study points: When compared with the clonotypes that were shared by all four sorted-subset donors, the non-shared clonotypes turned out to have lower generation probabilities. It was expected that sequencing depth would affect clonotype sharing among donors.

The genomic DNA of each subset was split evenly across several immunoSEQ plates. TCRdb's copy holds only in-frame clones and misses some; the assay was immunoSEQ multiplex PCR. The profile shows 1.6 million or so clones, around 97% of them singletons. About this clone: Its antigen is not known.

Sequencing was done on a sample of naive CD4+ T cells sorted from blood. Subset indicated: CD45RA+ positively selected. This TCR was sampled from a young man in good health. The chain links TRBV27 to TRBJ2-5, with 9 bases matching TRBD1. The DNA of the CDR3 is TGTGCCAGCAGAGTACTCGGGACAGGGCAAGAGACCCAGTACTTC. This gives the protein CASRVLGTGQETQYF.